The 9 T cell receptor beta chains listed next were all sequenced from one sample in a study of identical twins (dated by TCRdb to the mid-2010s). The method was 5' RACE. TCRdb records Illumina HiSeq 2000 as the sequencer. TCRdb reprocessed the public reads (quality trimming at Q25 with fastp, clone calling with MiXCR) and kept in-frame beta chains. Each record represents a unique CDR3 protein, reported with the most common genes and DNA among its rows. The sample profile shows 450,000 or so distinct CDR3 sequences; approximately 17% of them were found once. 12% of the sample is in the top ten clones. The sample taken for sequencing was naive T cells sorted from blood. The cell subset or site label for this specimen denotes: cells isolated with a human naive T-cell isolation kit. The receptors shown here come from a man in his fifties in good health.

This sequence joins TRBV18 and TRBJ2-1, with 8 bases aligning to TRBD2. Germline values: CDR1 KGHSH, CDR2 LQKENI. The CDR3 spans 16 residues. Unmatched junction bases numbered 7, after V lost 3 bases and J lost 3 bases. CDR3 coding DNA: TGTGCCAGCTCACCTCCGGGACTAGGAATCTACAATGAGCAGTTCTTC. This gives the protein CASSPPGLGIYNEQFF. The whole variable domain, remainder taken from reference TRBV18 and TRBJ2-1, is NAGVMQNPRHLVRRRGQEARLRCSPMKGHSHVYWYRQLPEEGLKFMVYLQKENIIDESGMPKERFSAEFPKEGPSILRIQQVVRGDSAAYFCASSPPGLGIYNEQFFGPGTRLTVL.

This clonotype was counted between two and nine times. This chain links TRBV15 with TRBJ2-3; D not certain. The germline V gene encodes CDR1 LNHNV and CDR2 YYDKDF (reference sequence). The CDR3 has 12 amino acids. The CDR3 protein is CAISQGTDTQYF. In DNA form, the CDR3 reads TGTGCTATTTCTCAGGGCACAGATACGCAGTATTTT. The full variable domain, rest sourced from reference TRBV15 and TRBJ2-3, is DAMVIQNPRYQVTQFGKPVTLSCSQTLNHNVMYWYQQKSSQAPKLLFHYYDKDFNNEADTPDNFQSRRPNTSFCFLDIRSPGLGDTAMYLCAISQGTDTQYFGPGTRLTVL.

This clonotype was counted at least ten times. The CDR3 DNA follows: TGCAGTGCTAGAGGCCTAGCGATGGCAGATACGCAGTATTTT. Residues: CSARGLAMADTQYF. This chain uses TRBV20-1 with TRBJ2-3; possible D gene TRBD2, 6 bases. The CDR3 length is 14 residues. With 1 base removed from V and 4 bases from J, the gap between germline ends came to 12 bases. CDR1 and CDR2 from the germline V gene are DFQATT and SNEGSKA (reference sequence).

The gene calls are TRBV15 and TRBJ1-5, with unresolved D. CDR3 length: 17 amino acids. Looked up from germline, CDR1 is LNHNV and CDR2 is YYDKDF (reference sequence). V was shortened by 5 bases and J by 0 bases, with 17 bases between the two germline ends. CDR3 sequence (DNA): TGTGCCACCAGCCCCCGGAGGGAGCCGTATAGCAATCAGCCCCAGCATTTT. It specifies CATSPRREPYSNQPQHF.

The rearrangement links TRBV7-9 to TRBJ1-4; D unclear. CDR1 and CDR2 from the germline V gene are SEHNR and FQNEAQ (reference sequence). The CDR3 loop spans 14 amino acids. V lost 6 bases to trimming and J lost 5 bases, with 13 bases between them. The CDR3 bases are TGTGCCAGCAGAGCAGCACGGACGAATGAAAAACTGTTTTTT. This sequence encodes CASRAARTNEKLFF.

This clonotype was seen at least ten times. The rearrangement uses TRBV12-3 or TRBV12-4 and TRBJ2-3, with 9 bases matching TRBD2. The CDR3 is 16 residues long. V lost 7 bases and J lost 4; bases outside the gene matches: 12. The CDR3: CASTSSGMLGADTQYF. CDR3 DNA: TGTGCCAGCACCTCTAGCGGGATGCTCGGGGCAGATACGCAGTATTTT.

The chain links TRBV18 to TRBJ1-1; TRBD1 might be the D (5 bases). Germline CDR1 reads KGHSH; CDR2 reads LQKENI. Trimming removed 3 bases from V and 6 bases from J, with 17 bases in between. The CDR3 spans 15 residues. The CDR3, as DNA: TGTGCCAGCTCACCGCTTCCTCAGGGTGTCGCTGAAGCTTTCTTT. It specifies CASSPLPQGVAEAFF.

The V and J genes are TRBV7-9 and TRBJ2-7; 8 bases fit TRBD2. Per the germline V gene, CDR1 is SEHNR and CDR2 is FQNEAQ (reference sequence). V shed 5 bases, J shed 0 bases, and the junction held 6 bases outside the gene matches. The CDR3 is made up of 15 amino acids. In DNA form, the CDR3 reads TGTGCCAGCAGCCCGGCGGGGGGAAGCTCCTACGAGCAGTACTTC. Translating gives CASSPAGGSSYEQYF.

This clonotype came up many times. The V call is TRBV2, the J call TRBJ2-7, with TRBD1 identical over 9 bases. The germline V gene encodes CDR1 SNHLY and CDR2 FYNNEI. The length of the CDR3 is 12 residues. V gave up 6 bases and J gave up 4 bases; unmatched junction bases: 1. The CDR3 is CASRDRGYEQYF. The CDR3 bases are TGTGCCAGCAGGGACAGGGGTTACGAGCAGTACTTC.